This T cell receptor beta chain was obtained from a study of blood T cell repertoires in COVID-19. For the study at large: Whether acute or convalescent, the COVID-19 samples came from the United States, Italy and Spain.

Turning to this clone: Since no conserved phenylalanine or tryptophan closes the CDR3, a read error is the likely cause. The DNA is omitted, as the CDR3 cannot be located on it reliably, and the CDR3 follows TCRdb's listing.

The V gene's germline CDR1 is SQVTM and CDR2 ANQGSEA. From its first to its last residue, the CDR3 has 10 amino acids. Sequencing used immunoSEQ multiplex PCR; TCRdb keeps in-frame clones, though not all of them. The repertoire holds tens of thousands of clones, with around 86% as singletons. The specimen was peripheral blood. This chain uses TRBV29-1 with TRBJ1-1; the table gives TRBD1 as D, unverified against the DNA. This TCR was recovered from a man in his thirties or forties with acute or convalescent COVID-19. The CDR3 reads CSVASDRISV.